Shown below are 12 T cell receptor beta chains from a single sample sequenced in a study of T cells after yellow fever vaccination (dated by TCRdb to between 2017 and 2020). The method behind the library was 5' RACE. For sequencing, an Illumina HiSeq 2500 was employed. TCRdb passed the public sequencing reads through fastp at Q25 and MiXCR, retaining productive beta sequences. Each CDR3 protein appears once, grouped with its most common genes and DNA. The sample contains some 250,000 distinct CDR3 sequences, 6.9% of them found a single time. Approximately 0.85% of the sample comes from the top ten. What this sample's treatment or condition label stands for: live attenuated yellow fever vaccine strain. The starting material was CD4+ T cells sorted from PBMCs, obtained 15 days after the yellow fever booster vaccination. These receptors all stem from a young man who received the YFV17D yellow fever vaccine.

In its sample, this clonotype was seen many times. This chain joins TRBV9 and TRBJ2-3, with D unresolved. This CDR3 is 11 amino acids long. In germline, CDR1 is SGDLS, CDR2 YYNGEE. Trimming left V 0 bases short and J 5 bases short, with 1 base between. This chain's CDR3 is CASSVEDTQYF. The CDR3 coding sequence is TGTGCCAGCAGCGTAGAAGATACGCAGTATTTT.

This clonotype was seen many times. The chain uses TRBV5-1 and TRBJ2-2, with 8 bases fitting TRBD2. V dropped 4 bases and J dropped 7; count of bases not matched to a gene: 3. Germline V gives CDR1 SGHRS, CDR2 YFSETQ. CDR3 length equals 13 residues. The CDR3 reads CASSPGGIGELFF. As DNA, the CDR3 is TGCGCCAGCAGCCCGGGGGGGATCGGGGAGCTGTTTTTT.

This clonotype was observed many times. This chain joins TRBV4-3 and TRBJ2-1; 10 nucleotides match TRBD2. CDR3 length: 17 amino acids. Germline lookup yields CDR1 LGHNA and CDR2 YSLEER. With V trimmed by 3 bases and J by 4 bases, 9 bases remained unmatched. The CDR3: CASSHLIAGGLYNEQFF. DNA of the CDR3: TGCGCCAGCAGCCATCTTATAGCGGGAGGATTGTACAATGAGCAGTTCTTC.

This clonotype came up a few times. The chain recombines TRBV18 with TRBJ2-7; D is uncertain. V lost 3 bases to trimming and J lost 6 bases, with 15 bases between them. CDR3 length: 14 amino acids. The germline gives CDR1 KGHSH, CDR2 LQKENI. Here the CDR3 reads CASSPRTAPAEQYF. The CDR3 DNA sequence: TGTGCCAGCTCACCCCGGACGGCCCCGGCCGAGCAGTACTTC.

This clonotype has a single count. V is TRBV20-1 and J is TRBJ2-1; D is undetermined. Germline V gene data show CDR1 as DFQATT and CDR2 as SNEGSKA (reference sequence). The V and J ends lost 6 bases and 10 bases respectively, with 13 bases between them. This CDR3 has 11 amino acids. The CDR3, as DNA: TGCAGTGCCCCAGCCCCCGGAGAGCAGTTCTTC. This gives the protein CSAPAPGEQFF.

This clonotype turned up a few times. This chain connects TRBV3-1 to TRBJ1-1; D may be TRBD1 (5 bases). This CDR3 region has 14 residues. Trimming removed 0 bases from V and 4 bases from J, with 9 bases in between. Looked up from germline, CDR1 is LGHDT and CDR2 is YNNKEL (reference sequence). The chain's CDR3 is CASSQDWRGTEAFF. CDR3 coding DNA: TGTGCCAGCAGCCAAGATTGGAGGGGCACTGAAGCTTTCTTT.

The sample holds many counts of this clonotype. The chain recombines TRBV7-9 with TRBJ2-1; the match to TRBD2 covers 16 bases. The CDR3 extends over 17 amino acids. CDR1 and CDR2 from the germline V gene are SEHNR and FQNEAQ (reference sequence). The J segment lost 5 bases and the V segment lost 4 bases, leaving 5 bases of the junction unmatched. CDR3 loop: CASSSGTSGRADNEQFF. The CDR3 region has the DNA TGTGCCAGCAGCTCCGGGACTAGCGGGAGGGCCGACAATGAGCAGTTCTTC.

The chain is built from TRBV7-9 and TRBJ1-1, with 9 nucleotides matching TRBD1. The CDR3 loop spans 15 amino acids. Per germline, CDR1 SEHNR and CDR2 FQNEAQ (reference sequence). Trimming cost V 5 bases and J 4 bases; bases outside gene matches: 8. The CDR3 DNA follows: TGTGCCAGCAGCGGGAGACAGGGGGTGGCCACTGAAGCTTTCTTT. As protein: CASSGRQGVATEAFF.

This clonotype was found many times. The genes are TRBV6-4 and TRBJ2-1, with 16 bases lining up with TRBD2. This CDR3 is 19 amino acids long. Germline CDR1 reads MRHNA; CDR2 reads SNTAGT. The J segment lost 4 bases and the V segment lost 10 bases, leaving 16 bases of the junction unmatched. The CDR3 sequence: CATRPVGLAGGPKYNEQFF. The DNA for the CDR3 is TGTGCCACACGGCCGGTGGGACTAGCGGGAGGGCCGAAGTACAATGAGCAGTTCTTC.

The V and J genes are TRBV20-1 and TRBJ2-2, with D hard to call. The germline gives CDR1 DFQATT, CDR2 SNEGSKA (reference sequence). With 0 bases removed from V and 7 bases from J, the gap between germline ends came to 6 bases. The CDR3 spans 12 residues. The chain's CDR3 is CSARDVSGELFF. CDR3 DNA: TGCAGTGCTAGAGATGTCAGCGGGGAGCTGTTTTTT.

This clonotype was found many times. The rearrangement uses TRBV18 and TRBJ2-7; tentative D call: TRBD1 (5 bases). Looked up from germline, CDR1 is KGHSH and CDR2 is LQKENI. Trimming cost V 2 bases and J 0 bases, with 11 bases left between them. The CDR3 is 15 amino acids. The CDR3 DNA sequence: TGTGCCAGCTCACCAGGGGCCACGAGCTCCTACGAGCAGTACTTC. The encoded protein is CASSPGATSSYEQYF.

This clonotype was detected many times. The chain joins TRBV5-1 to TRBJ2-5; D is perhaps TRBD2 (6 bases). CDR1 and CDR2 from the germline V gene are SGHRS and YFSETQ. The CDR3 is made up of 13 amino acids. V dropped 7 bases and J dropped 5 bases, with 15 bases sitting between them. The CDR3 spells CASRSREWETQYF. CDR3 bases: TGCGCCAGCCGATCCCGGGAGTGGGAGACCCAGTACTTC.